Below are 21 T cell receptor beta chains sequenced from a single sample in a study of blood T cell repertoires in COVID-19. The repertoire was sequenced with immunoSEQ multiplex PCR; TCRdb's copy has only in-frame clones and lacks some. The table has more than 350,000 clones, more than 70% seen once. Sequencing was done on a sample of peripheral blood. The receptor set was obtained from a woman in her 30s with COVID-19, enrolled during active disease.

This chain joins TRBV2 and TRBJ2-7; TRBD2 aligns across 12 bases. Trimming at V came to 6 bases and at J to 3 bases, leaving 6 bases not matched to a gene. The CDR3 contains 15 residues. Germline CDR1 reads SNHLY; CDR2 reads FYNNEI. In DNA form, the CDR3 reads TGTGCCAGCAGACGGACTAGCGGGGACTACTACGAGCAGTACTTC. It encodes CASRRTSGDYYEQYF. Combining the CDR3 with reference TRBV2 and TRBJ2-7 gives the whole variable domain EPEVTQTPSHQVTQMGQEVILRCVPISNHLYFYWYRQILGQKVEFLVSFYNNEISEKSEIFDDQFSVERPDGSNFTLKIRSTKLEDSAMYFCASRRTSGDYYEQYFGPGTRLTVT.

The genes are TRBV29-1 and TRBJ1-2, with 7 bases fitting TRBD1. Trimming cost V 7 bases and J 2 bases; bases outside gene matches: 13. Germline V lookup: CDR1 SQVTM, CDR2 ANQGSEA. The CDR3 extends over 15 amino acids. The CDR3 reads CSAFGDSDRNYGYTF. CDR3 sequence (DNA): TGCAGCGCCTTCGGTGACTCGGACAGGAACTATGGCTACACCTTC. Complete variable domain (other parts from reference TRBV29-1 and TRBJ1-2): SAVISQKPSRDICQRGTSLTIQCQVDSQVTMMFWYRQQPGQSLTLIATANQGSEATYESGFVIDKFPISRPNLTFSTLTVSNMSPEDSSIYLCSAFGDSDRNYGYTFGSGTRLTVV.

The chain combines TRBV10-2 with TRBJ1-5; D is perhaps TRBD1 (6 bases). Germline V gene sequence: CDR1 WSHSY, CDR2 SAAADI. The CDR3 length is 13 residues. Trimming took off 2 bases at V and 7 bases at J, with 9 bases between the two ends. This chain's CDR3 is CASSEQGYQPQHF. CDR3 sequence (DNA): TGCGCCAGCAGTGAGCAGGGGTACCAGCCCCAGCATTTT.

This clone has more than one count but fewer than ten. CDR3 residues: CASSSSTVSNQPQHF. The CDR3 bases are TGTGCCAGCAGTTCGTCGACAGTAAGCAATCAGCCCCAGCATTTT. The rearrangement uses TRBV6-5 and TRBJ1-5; tentatively, D is TRBD1 (5 bases). This CDR3 comprises 15 residues. Germline CDR1 MNHEY, CDR2 SVGAGI. Trimming left V 4 bases short and J 1 base short, with 11 bases between.

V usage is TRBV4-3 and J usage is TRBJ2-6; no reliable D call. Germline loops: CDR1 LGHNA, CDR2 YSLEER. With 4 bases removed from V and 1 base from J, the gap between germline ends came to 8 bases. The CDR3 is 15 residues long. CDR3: CASSLGESGANVLTF. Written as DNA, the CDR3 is TGCGCCAGCAGCCTTGGAGAGTCTGGGGCCAACGTCCTGACTTTC.

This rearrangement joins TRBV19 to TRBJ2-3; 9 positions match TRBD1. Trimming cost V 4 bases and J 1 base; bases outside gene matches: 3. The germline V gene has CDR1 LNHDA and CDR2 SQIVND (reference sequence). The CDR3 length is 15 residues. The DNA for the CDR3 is TGTGCCAGTAGTACCCGGACAGGGGGCACAGATACGCAGTATTTT. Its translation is CASSTRTGGTDTQYF.

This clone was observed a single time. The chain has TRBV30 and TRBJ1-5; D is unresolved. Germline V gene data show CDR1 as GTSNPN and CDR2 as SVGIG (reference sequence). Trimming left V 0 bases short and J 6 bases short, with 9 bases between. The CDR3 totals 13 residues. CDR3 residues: CAWSVYGGQPQHF. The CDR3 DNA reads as TGTGCCTGGAGTGTATACGGCGGTCAGCCCCAGCATTTT.

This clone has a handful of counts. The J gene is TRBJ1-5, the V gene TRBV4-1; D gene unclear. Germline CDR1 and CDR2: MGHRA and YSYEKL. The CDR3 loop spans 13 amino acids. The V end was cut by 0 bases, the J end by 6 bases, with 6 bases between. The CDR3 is CASSQDRGQPQHF. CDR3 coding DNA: TGCGCCAGCAGCCAAGATAGAGGTCAGCCCCAGCATTTT.

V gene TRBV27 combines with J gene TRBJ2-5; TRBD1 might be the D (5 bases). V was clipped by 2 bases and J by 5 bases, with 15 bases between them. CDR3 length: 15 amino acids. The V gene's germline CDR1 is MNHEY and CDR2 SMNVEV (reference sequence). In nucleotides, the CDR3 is TGTGCCAGCAGTTTAGGGTTGAAGGGGCGGGAGACCCAGTACTTC. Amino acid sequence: CASSLGLKGRETQYF.

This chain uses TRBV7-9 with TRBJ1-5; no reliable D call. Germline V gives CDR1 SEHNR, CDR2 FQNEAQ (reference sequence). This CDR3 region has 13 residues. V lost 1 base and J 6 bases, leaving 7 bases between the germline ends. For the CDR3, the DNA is TGTGCCAGCAGCTTAGGAGGAGCTCAGCCCCAGCATTTT. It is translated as CASSLGGAQPQHF. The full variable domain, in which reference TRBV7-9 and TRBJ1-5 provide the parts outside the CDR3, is DTGVSQNPRHKITKRGQNVTFRCDPISEHNRLYWYRQTLGQGPEFLTYFQNEAQLEKSRLLSDRFSAERPKGSFSTLEIQRTEQGDSAMYLCASSLGGAQPQHFGDGTRLSIL.

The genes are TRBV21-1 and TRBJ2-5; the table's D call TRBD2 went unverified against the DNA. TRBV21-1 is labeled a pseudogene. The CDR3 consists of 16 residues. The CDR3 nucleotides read TGTGCCAGCAGCAAACATGCGGATTGGTACCAAGAGACCCAGTACTTC. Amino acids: CASSKHADWYQETQYF.

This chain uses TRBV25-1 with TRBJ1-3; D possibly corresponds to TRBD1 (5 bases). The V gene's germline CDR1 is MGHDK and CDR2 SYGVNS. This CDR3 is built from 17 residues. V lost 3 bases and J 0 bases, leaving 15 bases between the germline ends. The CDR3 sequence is CASSESPVGGSGNTIYF. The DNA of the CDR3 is TGTGCCAGCAGTGAGTCCCCTGTGGGGGGCTCTGGAAACACCATATATTTT.

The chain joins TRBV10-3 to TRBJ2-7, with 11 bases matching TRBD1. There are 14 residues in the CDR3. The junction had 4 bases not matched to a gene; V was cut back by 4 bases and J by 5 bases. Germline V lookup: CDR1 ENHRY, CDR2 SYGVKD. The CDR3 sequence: CAISGGQGGHEQYF. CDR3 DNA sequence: TGTGCCATCAGTGGGGGACAGGGGGGACACGAGCAGTACTTC.

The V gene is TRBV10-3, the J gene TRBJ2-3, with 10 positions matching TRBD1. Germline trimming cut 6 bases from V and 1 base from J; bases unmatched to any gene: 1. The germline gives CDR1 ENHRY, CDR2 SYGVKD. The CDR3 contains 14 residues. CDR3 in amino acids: CAISGTGGTDTQYF. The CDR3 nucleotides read TGTGCCATCAGCGGGACAGGGGGCACAGATACGCAGTATTTT.

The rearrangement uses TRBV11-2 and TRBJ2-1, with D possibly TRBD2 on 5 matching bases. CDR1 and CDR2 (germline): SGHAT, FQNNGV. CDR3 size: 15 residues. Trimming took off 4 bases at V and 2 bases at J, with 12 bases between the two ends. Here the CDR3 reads CASSSRGPTYNEQFF. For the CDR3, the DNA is TGTGCCAGCAGCTCCCGAGGGCCTACCTACAATGAGCAGTTCTTC.

The DNA for the CDR3 is TGTGCCAGCAGCTTGTGGACAGGGTCCTACGAGCAGTACGTC. Protein: CASSLWTGSYEQYV. V usage is TRBV7-8 and J usage is TRBJ2-7, with 8 nucleotides matching TRBD1. This CDR3 is built from 14 residues. The V segment lost 3 bases and the J segment 1 base; nucleotides outside the gene matches: 2. Per the germline V gene, CDR1 is SGHVS and CDR2 is FQNEAQ.

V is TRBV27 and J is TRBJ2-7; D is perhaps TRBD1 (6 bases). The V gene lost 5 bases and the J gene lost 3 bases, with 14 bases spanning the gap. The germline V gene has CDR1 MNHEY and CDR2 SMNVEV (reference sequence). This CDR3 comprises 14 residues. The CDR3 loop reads CASSLPGQNYEQYF. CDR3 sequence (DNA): TGTGCCAGCAGTCTCCCGGGACAAAACTACGAGCAGTACTTC.

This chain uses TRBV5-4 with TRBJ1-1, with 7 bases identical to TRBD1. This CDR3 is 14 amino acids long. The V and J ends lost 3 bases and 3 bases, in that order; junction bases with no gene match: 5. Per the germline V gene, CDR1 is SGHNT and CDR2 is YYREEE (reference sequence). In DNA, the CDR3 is TGTGCCAGCAGCTCGACAGGGCGGGACACTGAAGCTTTCTTT. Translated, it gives CASSSTGRDTEAFF.

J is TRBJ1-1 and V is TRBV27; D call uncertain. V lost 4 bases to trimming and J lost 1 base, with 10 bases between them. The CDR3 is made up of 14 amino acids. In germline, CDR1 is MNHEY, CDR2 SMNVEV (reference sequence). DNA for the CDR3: TGTGCCAGCAGTTCGGGTTCGGCGAACACTGAAGCTTTCTTT. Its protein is CASSSGSANTEAFF.

In DNA form, the CDR3 reads TGCGCCAGCAGCCCGGACAGGGGTCGCGACGAGCAGTACTTC. Its translation: CASSPDRGRDEQYF. The rearrangement joins TRBV5-1 to TRBJ2-7; 9 bases match TRBD1. Germline V CDR1 and CDR2: SGHRS, YFSETQ. The CDR3 length is 14 residues. J was trimmed by 5 bases and V by 4 bases; bases with no gene match: 7.

The CDR3 bases are TGTGCCAGCAGCCTCACCCAACGATTAGACACCATATATTTT. Translated: CASSLTQRLDTIYF. V is TRBV11-2 and J is TRBJ1-3, with D unclear. CDR3 length: 14 residues. From germline, CDR1 is SGHAT and CDR2 FQNNGV. V lost 5 bases and J lost 8, with 16 bases in between.